Listed below are T cell receptor beta chains from one sample, sequenced in a study of blood T cell repertoires in COVID-19. The protocol was immunoSEQ multiplex PCR, while the TCRdb copy is restricted to in-frame clones and leaves out a portion. The sample has 200,000 to 300,000 clones; around 80% are singletons. Specimen: peripheral blood. All receptors come from a man in his 60s with acute or convalescent COVID-19. The CDR3 runs from the conserved cysteine through the conserved F or W. Fields, in order: V gene, J gene, clone size, D gene, CDR3 protein, CDR3 DNA. The D gene is left open where the match is weak. Size is omitted from some rows. Given values are once, few, many or a class for expanded clones.

V: TRBV14
J: TRBJ1-1
size: -
D: TRBD1
CDR3: CASSQVRQGNEAFF
DNA: TGTGCCAGCAGCCAAGTCCGACAGGGGAATGAAGCTTTCTTT

V: TRBV30
J: TRBJ1-4
size: -
D: -
CDR3: CAWSVPAWADNEKLFF
DNA: TGTGCCTGGAGTGTCCCCGCCTGGGCAGATAATGAAAAACTGTTTTTT

V: TRBV4-1
J: TRBJ2-3
size: -
D: -
CDR3: CASSQVGGTTDTQYF
DNA: TGCGCCAGCAGCCAAGTGGGGGGAACCACAGATACGCAGTATTTT

V: TRBV6-5
J: TRBJ1-2
size: -
D: TRBD1
CDR3: CASKETGKGGYTF
DNA: TGTGCCAGCAAGGAGACAGGGAAGGGTGGCTACACCTTC

V: TRBV19
J: TRBJ2-6
size: -
D: -
CDR3: CASSIVGEGAGANVLTF
DNA: TGTGCCAGTAGTATAGTAGGGGAAGGGGCTGGGGCCAACGTCCTGACTTTC

V: TRBV30
J: TRBJ1-1
size: -
D: -
CDR3: CAWSLGATEAFF
DNA: TGTGCCTGGAGTTTGGGGGCCACTGAAGCTTTCTTT

V: TRBV3-1/TRBV3-2
J: TRBJ2-2
size: -
D: TRBD2
CDR3: CASRKSGANTGELFF
DNA: TGTGCCAGCAGAAAAAGCGGGGCGAACACCGGGGAGCTGTTTTTT

V: TRBV18
J: TRBJ2-2
size: -
D: TRBD2
CDR3: CASSPLHGTSGANTGELFF
DNA: TGTGCCAGCTCACCACTCCATGGGACTAGCGGGGCGAACACCGGGGAGCTGTTTTTT

V: TRBV7-2
J: TRBJ1-2
size: -
D: -
CDR3: CASSLGRGGYGYTF
DNA: TGTGCCAGCAGCTTAGGAAGGGGCGGATATGGCTACACCTTC

V: TRBV28
J: TRBJ1-5
size: -
D: -
CDR3: CASNWPGAYQPQHF
DNA: TGTGCCAGCAACTGGCCAGGGGCTTATCAGCCCCAGCATTTT

V: TRBV7-9
J: TRBJ2-3
size: -
D: TRBD2
CDR3: CASSALLAGVRSDTQYF
DNA: TGTGCCAGCAGCGCCTTACTAGCGGGAGTTAGATCAGATACGCAGTATTTT

V: TRBV5-1
J: TRBJ1-1
size: once
D: -
CDR3: CASSLELATGGAFF
DNA: TGCGCCAGCAGCTTGGAGTTGGCGACAGGAGGCGCTTTCTTT

V: TRBV5-4
J: TRBJ1-2
size: -
D: -
CDR3: CASSSEGYYGYTF
DNA: TGTGCCAGCAGCTCAGAGGGTTACTATGGCTACACCTTC

V: TRBV13
J: TRBJ2-7
size: -
D: TRBD1
CDR3: CASSHRDSNYEQYF
DNA: TGTGCCAGCAGCCACCGGGACAGCAATTACGAGCAGTACTTC

V: TRBV2
J: TRBJ1-1
size: -
D: -
CDR3: CASSVGPEAFF
DNA: TGTGCCAGCAGTGTGGGCCCTGAAGCTTTCTTT

V: TRBV7-8
J: TRBJ1-1
size: -
D: TRBD1
CDR3: CASSLSGQPNTEAFF
DNA: TGTGCCAGCAGCTTATCGGGACAGCCGAACACTGAAGCTTTCTTT